This T cell receptor beta chain comes out of a study of PD-1 blockade in mismatch repair-deficient tumors. Study as a whole: Patients had around 11 mismatch repair-deficient cancer types, all previously treated and progressing.

The assay was immunoSEQ multiplex PCR, and TCRdb's table has in-frame clones only and misses some. Of under 50,000 clones listed, approximately 80% are singletons. Points on this clone: Its target is unknown.

TCRs were sequenced from a few patients responding to pembrolizumab. Notes on the study in general: Rapid post-treatment expansion, then contraction, generally preceding radiologic response, marked tumor-resident clones.

This receptor was identified in an adult with mismatch repair-deficient cancer. This specimen was PBMCs, taken before pembrolizumab treatment.

This CDR3 is CASSLGGLLVSQYF. CDR3 bases: TGTGCCAGCAGCTTAGGCGGACTGCTCGTGTCCCAGTACTTC. This chain links TRBV5-4 with TRBJ2-5, with a tentative D call TRBD2 (5 bases). This CDR3 is 14 amino acids long. The germline V gene encodes CDR1 SGHNT and CDR2 YYREEE (reference sequence). Deletions cut 2 bases from V and 9 bases from J, with 17 bases between.